Here is one T cell receptor (beta chain) with its context. Its antigen remains unknown. A junction boundary mismatches the germline segment, possibly from a read error. The protocol was immunoSEQ multiplex PCR, while the TCRdb copy is restricted to in-frame clones and leaves out a portion. The table includes under 700,000 clones, 95% detected once. Selected positively for CCR7 and CD45RO-negative, naive CD8 cells excluded terminally differentiated effector memory CD45RA+ cells. The CDR3 runs to 16 residues. CDR1 MNHNS and CDR2 SASEGT come from the germline V gene. The data were taken from a study of shared clonotypes between healthy human individuals. General study points: In having few donors, the study represented limited genetic and exposure-history diversity.

This sequence was found in a woman under 40 in good health. The gene calls are TRBV6-1 and TRBJ2-1; TRBD1 aligns across 12 bases. The material sequenced was naive CD8+ T cells sorted from blood. The CDR3: CGSSDLRDRGHNEQFF. CDR3 in DNA: TGTGGCAGCAGTGACCTCCGGGACAGGGGGCACAATGAGCAGTTCTTC.